This T cell receptor (beta chain) came from a study of T cells in Graves' hyperthyroidism and ophthalmopathy. General study findings and limits: Among thyroid clonotypes expanded above 0.001, most also appeared in blood. Separation of ophthalmopathy from stable hyperthyroidism was achieved by a 13 V-J model.

This clonotype was seen a few times. Its antigen is undetermined. Uncontrolled infection, other autoimmune disease, pregnancy and lactation each barred patients from inclusion. It was 8.5 to 10 ml of fresh peripheral blood that supplied the PBMCs. What was amplified from RNA transcripts were TCR beta CDR3 regions. Carried out on the TCR CDR3, a first-round RT-PCR used the HTBI primer set. TCRdb used MiXCR to reprocess the multiplex PCR reads, holding one entry per CDR3 protein. The table includes hundreds of thousands of distinct CDR3 sequences, roughly 15% detected once. This CDR3 has 12 amino acids. Germline V lookup: CDR1 MNHNS, CDR2 SASEGT. The germline V and J ends were trimmed by 3 bases and 4 bases, with 4 bases remaining between them.

Sequencing was carried out using blood. The rearrangement uses TRBV6-1 and TRBJ1-5; the D is unclear. This receptor was obtained from a woman aged 18-29 years with Graves' ophthalmopathy. CDR3 protein: CASSEVNQPQHF. The CDR3 DNA reads TGTGCCAGCAGTGAGGTTAATCAGCCCCAGCATTTT.